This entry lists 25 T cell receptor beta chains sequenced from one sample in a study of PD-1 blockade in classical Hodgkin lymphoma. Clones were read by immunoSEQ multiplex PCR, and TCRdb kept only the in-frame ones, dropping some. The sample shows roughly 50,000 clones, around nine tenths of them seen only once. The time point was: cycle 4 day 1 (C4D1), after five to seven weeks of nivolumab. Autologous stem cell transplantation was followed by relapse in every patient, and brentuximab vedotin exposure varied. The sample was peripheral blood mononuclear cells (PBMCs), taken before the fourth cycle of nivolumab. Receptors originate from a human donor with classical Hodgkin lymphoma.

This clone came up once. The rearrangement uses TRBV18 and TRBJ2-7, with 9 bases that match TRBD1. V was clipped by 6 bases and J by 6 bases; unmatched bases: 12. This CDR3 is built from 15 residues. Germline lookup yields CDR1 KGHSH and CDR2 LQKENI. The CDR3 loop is CASSKGTQGAGEQYF. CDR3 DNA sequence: TGTGCCAGCTCGAAAGGAACACAGGGGGCGGGCGAGCAGTACTTC.

This CDR3 reads CASSIRDDGYTF. The CDR3 coding sequence is TGTGCCAGTAGTATCCGGGACGATGGCTACACCTTC. The chain carries TRBV19 and TRBJ1-2; D possibly corresponds to TRBD1 (5 bases). The V and J ends lost 3 bases and 6 bases respectively, with 8 bases between them. Germline CDR1 LNHDA, CDR2 SQIVND (reference sequence). The CDR3 runs 12 residues. The full variable domain, its missing parts supplied by reference TRBV19 and TRBJ1-2, is DGGITQSPKYLFRKEGQNVTLSCEQNLNHDAMYWYRQDPGQGLRLIYYSQIVNDFQKGDIAEGYSVSREKKESFPLTVTSAQKNPTAFYLCASSIRDDGYTFGSGTRLTVV.

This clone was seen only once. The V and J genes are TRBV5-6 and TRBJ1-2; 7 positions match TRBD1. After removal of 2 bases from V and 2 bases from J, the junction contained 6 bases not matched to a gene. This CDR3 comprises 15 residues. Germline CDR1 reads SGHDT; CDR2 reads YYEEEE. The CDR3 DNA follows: TGTGCCAGCAGCTTTGCCCCGACAGGGAACTATGGCTACACCTTC. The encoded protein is CASSFAPTGNYGYTF.

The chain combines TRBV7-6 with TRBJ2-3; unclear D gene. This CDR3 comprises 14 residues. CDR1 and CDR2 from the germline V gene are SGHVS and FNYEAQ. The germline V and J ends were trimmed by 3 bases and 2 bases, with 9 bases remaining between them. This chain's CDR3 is CASSFATNTDTQYF. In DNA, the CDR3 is TGTGCCAGCAGCTTCGCCACCAACACAGATACGCAGTATTTT.

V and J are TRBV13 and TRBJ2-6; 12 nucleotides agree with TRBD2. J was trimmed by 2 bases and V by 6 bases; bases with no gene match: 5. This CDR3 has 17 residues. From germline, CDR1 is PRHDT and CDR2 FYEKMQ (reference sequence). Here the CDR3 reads CASRTGLAGTGANVLTF. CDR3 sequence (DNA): TGTGCCAGCAGAACTGGACTAGCGGGGACTGGGGCCAACGTCCTGACTTTC.

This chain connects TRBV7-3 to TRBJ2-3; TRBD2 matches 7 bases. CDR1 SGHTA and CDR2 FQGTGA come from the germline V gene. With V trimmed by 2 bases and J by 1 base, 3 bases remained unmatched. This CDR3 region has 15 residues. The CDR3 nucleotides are TGTGCCAGCAGCTTAGGGGCGGGGGGCACAGATACGCAGTATTTT. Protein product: CASSLGAGGTDTQYF.

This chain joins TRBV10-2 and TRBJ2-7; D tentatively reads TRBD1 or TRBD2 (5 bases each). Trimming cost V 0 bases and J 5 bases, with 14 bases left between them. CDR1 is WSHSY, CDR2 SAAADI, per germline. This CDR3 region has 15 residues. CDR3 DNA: TGCGCCAGCAGTGAGTCGGTGAGGGGAACGAACGAGCAGTACTTC. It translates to CASSESVRGTNEQYF.

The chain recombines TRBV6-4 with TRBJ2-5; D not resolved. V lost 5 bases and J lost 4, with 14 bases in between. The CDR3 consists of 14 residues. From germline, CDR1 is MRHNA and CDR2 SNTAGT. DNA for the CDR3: TGTGCCAGCAGTCCTCAGACAAGCGCAGAGACCCAGTACTTC. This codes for CASSPQTSAETQYF.

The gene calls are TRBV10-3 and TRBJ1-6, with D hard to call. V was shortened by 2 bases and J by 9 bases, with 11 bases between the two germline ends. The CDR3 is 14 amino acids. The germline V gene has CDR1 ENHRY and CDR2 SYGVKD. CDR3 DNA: TGTGCCATCAGTGAGGGTTCTCACATTTCACCCCTCCACTTT. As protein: CAISEGSHISPLHF.

DNA for the CDR3: TGTGCCAGCAGGAATGGGGGGCTCGCTGGAAACACCATATATTTT. This sequence encodes CASRNGGLAGNTIYF. This sequence joins TRBV28 and TRBJ1-3, with a tentative D call TRBD1 (6 bases). Trimming removed 6 bases at V and 2 bases at J, with 14 bases between. The CDR3 extends over 15 amino acids. CDR1 is MDHEN and CDR2 is SYDVKM in the germline V gene.

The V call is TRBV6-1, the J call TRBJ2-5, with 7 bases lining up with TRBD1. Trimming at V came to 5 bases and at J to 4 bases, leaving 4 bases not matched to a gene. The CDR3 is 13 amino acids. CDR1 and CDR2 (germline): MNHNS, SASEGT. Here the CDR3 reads CASSFTGVETQYF. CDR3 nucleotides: TGTGCCAGCAGTTTTACAGGGGTAGAGACCCAGTACTTC.

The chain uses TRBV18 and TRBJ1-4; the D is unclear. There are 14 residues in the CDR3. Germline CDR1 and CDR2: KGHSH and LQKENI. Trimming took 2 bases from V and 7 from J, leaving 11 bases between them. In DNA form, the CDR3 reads TGTGCCAGCTCACCAACAGCAAGAACTGAAAAACTGTTTTTT. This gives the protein CASSPTARTEKLFF.

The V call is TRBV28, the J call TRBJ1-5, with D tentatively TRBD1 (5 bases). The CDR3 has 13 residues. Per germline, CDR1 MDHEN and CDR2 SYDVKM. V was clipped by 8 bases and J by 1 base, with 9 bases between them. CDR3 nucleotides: TGTGCCAGCGGGGCAGAAAGCAATCAGCCCCAGCATTTT. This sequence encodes CASGAESNQPQHF.

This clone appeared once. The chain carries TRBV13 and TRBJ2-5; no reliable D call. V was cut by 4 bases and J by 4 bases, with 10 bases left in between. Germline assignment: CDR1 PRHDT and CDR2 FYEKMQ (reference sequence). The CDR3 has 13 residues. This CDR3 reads CASSSTPTETQYF. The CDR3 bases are TGTGCCAGCAGCTCAACTCCGACAGAGACCCAGTACTTC.

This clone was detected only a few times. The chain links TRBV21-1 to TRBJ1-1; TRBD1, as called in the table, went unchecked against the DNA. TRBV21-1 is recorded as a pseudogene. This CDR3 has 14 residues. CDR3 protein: CASKRTALNTEAFF. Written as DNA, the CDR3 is TGTGCCAGCAAAAGGACAGCCCTGAACACTGAAGCTTTCTTT.

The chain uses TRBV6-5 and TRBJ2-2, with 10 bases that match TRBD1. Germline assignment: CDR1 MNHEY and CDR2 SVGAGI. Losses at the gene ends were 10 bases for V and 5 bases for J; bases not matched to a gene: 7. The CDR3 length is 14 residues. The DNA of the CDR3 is TGTGCCACCTCCCGACAGGGGGCGACCGGGGAGCTGTTTTTT. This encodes CATSRQGATGELFF.

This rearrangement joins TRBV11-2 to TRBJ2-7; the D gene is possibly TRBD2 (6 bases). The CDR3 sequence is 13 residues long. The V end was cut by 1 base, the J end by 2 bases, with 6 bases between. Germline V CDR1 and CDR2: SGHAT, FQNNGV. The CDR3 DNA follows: TGTGCCAGCAGCTTAGCGGGGGCCTACGAGCAGTACTTC. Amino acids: CASSLAGAYEQYF.

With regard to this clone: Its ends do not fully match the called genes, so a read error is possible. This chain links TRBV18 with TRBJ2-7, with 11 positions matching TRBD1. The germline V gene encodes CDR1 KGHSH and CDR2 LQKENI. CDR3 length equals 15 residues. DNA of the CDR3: TGTGCCAGCTCACCACGGACCTCCGGGACAGGGGGAATGGACTTC. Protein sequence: CASSPRTSGTGGMDF.

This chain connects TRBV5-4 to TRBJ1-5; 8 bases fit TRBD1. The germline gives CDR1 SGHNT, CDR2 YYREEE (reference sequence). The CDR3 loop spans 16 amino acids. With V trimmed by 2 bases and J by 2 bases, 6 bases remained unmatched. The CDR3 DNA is TGTGCCAGCAGCTTCGGGACAGGTACGGGCAATCAGCCCCAGCATTTT. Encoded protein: CASSFGTGTGNQPQHF.

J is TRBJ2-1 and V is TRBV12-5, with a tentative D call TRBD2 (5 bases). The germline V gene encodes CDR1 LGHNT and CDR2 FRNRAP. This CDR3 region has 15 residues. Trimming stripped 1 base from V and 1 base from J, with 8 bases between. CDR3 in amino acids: CASGLGLLSYNEQFF. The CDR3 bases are TGTGCTAGTGGTTTGGGACTACTTTCCTACAATGAGCAGTTCTTC.

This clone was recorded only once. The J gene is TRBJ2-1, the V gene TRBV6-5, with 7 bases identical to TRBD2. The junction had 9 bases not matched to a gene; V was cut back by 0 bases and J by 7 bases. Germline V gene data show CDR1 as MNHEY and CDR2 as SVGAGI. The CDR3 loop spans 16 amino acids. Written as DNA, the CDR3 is TGTGCCAGCAGTTACTCGAGCGGGAAATCCTCAAATGAGCAGTTCTTC. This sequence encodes CASSYSSGKSSNEQFF.

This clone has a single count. CDR3 amino acids: CAIRRDSNQPQHF. CDR3 bases: TGTGCCATCAGACGGGACAGCAATCAGCCCCAGCATTTT. J is TRBJ1-5 and V is TRBV10-3, with D perhaps TRBD1 (5 bases). The V end was cut by 6 bases, the J end by 1 base, with 7 bases between. Germline values: CDR1 ENHRY, CDR2 SYGVKD. This CDR3 has 13 amino acids.

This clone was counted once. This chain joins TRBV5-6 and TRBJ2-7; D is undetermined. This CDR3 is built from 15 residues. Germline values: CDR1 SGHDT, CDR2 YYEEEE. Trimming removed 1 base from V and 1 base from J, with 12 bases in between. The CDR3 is CASSLTRGPSYEQYF. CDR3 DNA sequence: TGTGCCAGCAGCTTGACCCGTGGCCCTTCCTACGAGCAGTACTTC.

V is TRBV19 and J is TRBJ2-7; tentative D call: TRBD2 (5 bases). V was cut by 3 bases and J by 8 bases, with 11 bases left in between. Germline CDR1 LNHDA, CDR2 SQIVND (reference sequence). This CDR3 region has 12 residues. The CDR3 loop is CASSILGDQQYF. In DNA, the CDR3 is TGTGCCAGTAGTATTTTGGGAGACCAGCAGTACTTC.

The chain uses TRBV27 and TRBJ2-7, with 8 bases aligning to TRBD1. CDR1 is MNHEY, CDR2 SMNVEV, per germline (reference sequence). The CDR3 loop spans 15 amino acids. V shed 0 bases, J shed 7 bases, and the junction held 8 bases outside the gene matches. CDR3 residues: CASSLSGTGAREQYF. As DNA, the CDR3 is TGTGCCAGCAGTTTATCCGGGACAGGCGCAAGGGAGCAGTACTTC.